The T cell receptor beta chain under discussion was sequenced for a study of shared clonotypes between healthy human individuals. Overall study findings and caveats: Only a few donors were included, so the genetic and exposure-history diversity represented was limited.

In germline, CDR1 is MDHEN, CDR2 SYDVKM. The V and J ends lost 6 bases and 0 bases, in that order; junction bases with no gene match: 16. The CDR3 contains 18 residues. Turning to this clone: Antigen: not known.

Researchers ran the assay at a deep level. Profiling relied on immunoSEQ multiplex PCR, and the TCRdb table lists in-frame clones only, not all of them. In the table there are about 1 million clones, roughly 80% of which are singletons. The sample comprised memory CD4+ T cells sorted from blood. Subset here: CD45RA-negative fraction. This TCR came from a man aged 18 to 29 in good health. The rearrangement links TRBV28 to TRBJ2-7; 8 bases align to TRBD1. CDR3 in amino acids: CASSSRQGAAFTSYEQYF. The CDR3, as DNA: TGTGCCAGCAGCAGCCGGCAGGGGGCGGCCTTTACCTCCTACGAGCAGTACTTC.